The T cell receptor beta chain described here comes from a study of tumor-infiltrating lymphocytes in localized non-small cell lung cancer. Study-level background: From each patient, both tumor and uninvolved lung, non-adjacent to tumor, were sampled.

Measured with immunoSEQ multiplex PCR; TCRdb has only the in-frame clones, and not every one. Of some 3,000 clones listed, 52% are singletons. As concerns this clone: The antigen remains unidentified.

V gave up 0 bases and J gave up 5 bases; unmatched junction bases: 1. The CDR3 totals 14 residues. CDR1 SGHTA and CDR2 FQGNSA come from the germline V gene. Study-wide findings and caveats: Compared with uninvolved lung, tumors showed higher T cell infiltration by TCRbeta sequencing. Available tissue quantity limited TCR sequencing to a patient subset. T-cell fraction did not differ between immunotypes IM1 and IM2.

This TCR was recovered from a human donor with non-small cell lung cancer. The V gene is TRBV7-2, the J gene TRBJ2-4; TRBD2 matches 7 bases. The sequencing sample was made of uninvolved lung tissue not adjacent to the tumor. In nucleotides, the CDR3 is TGTGCCAGCAGCTTAGCGCGGGAGCAAAACATTCAGTACTTC. Encoded protein: CASSLAREQNIQYF. The whole variable domain, remainder taken from reference TRBV7-2 and TRBJ2-4, is GAGVSQSPSNKVTEKGKDVELRCDPISGHTALYWYRQSLGQGLEFLIYFQGNSAPDKSGLPSDRFSAERTGGSVSTLTIQRTQQEDSAVYLCASSLAREQNIQYFGAGTRLSVL.